These 6 T cell receptor beta chains originate from one sample sequenced in a study of shared clonotypes between healthy human individuals. Profiling relied on immunoSEQ multiplex PCR, and the TCRdb table lists in-frame clones only, not all of them. The sample has roughly 700,000 clones, over 65% seen once. The sequenced material came from memory CD4+ T cells sorted from blood. The subset was: CD45RA-negative fraction. The receptors shown here come from a woman in her thirties in good health.

The chain carries TRBV19 and TRBJ1-5, with D hard to call. Germline V CDR1 and CDR2: LNHDA, SQIVND (reference sequence). CDR3 length: 12 residues. Trimming cost V 7 bases and J 8 bases, with 12 bases left between them. CDR3 sequence reads: CASTQAFEPQHF. The DNA of the CDR3 is TGTGCCAGTACCCAGGCCTTTGAGCCCCAGCATTTT. Drawing the rest from reference TRBV19 and TRBJ1-5, the complete variable domain is DGGITQSPKYLFRKEGQNVTLSCEQNLNHDAMYWYRQDPGQGLRLIYYSQIVNDFQKGDIAEGYSVSREKKESFPLTVTSAQKNPTAFYLCASTQAFEPQHFGDGTRLSIL.

Only a few counts were recorded for this clone. The rearrangement uses TRBV7-2 and TRBJ1-1, with D uncertain. Germline assignment: CDR1 SGHTA and CDR2 FQGNSA. The CDR3 has 12 residues. The germline V and J ends were trimmed by 6 bases and 1 base, with 6 bases remaining between them. Here the CDR3 reads CASSPTNTEAFF. Here the CDR3 DNA reads TGTGCCAGCAGTCCGACGAACACTGAAGCTTTCTTT.

V and J are TRBV21-1 and TRBJ2-1; the D call TRBD2 from the table was never checked on the DNA. TRBV21-1 is a documented pseudogene. The CDR3 has 13 amino acids. For the CDR3, the DNA is TGTGCCAGCAGCAAGAGGGAGAACAATGAGCAGTTCTTC. Protein sequence: CASSKRENNEQFF.

The chain uses TRBV5-1 and TRBJ2-2; a possible D gene is TRBD1 (5 bases). This CDR3 has 15 amino acids. CDR1 is SGHRS, CDR2 YFSETQ, per germline. V dropped 1 base and J dropped 1 base, with 8 bases sitting between them. This CDR3 is CASSLQGQNTGELFF. Written as DNA, the CDR3 is TGCGCCAGCAGCTTGCAGGGCCAGAACACCGGGGAGCTGTTTTTT.

This clone showed up just a few times. The chain has TRBV11-3 and TRBJ2-2; no definite D call. Germline CDR1 and CDR2: SGHNT and YENEEA. The CDR3 contains 13 residues. Trimming removed 2 bases at V and 5 bases at J, with 6 bases between. CDR3: CASSLRATGELFF. For the CDR3, the DNA is TGTGCCAGCAGCTTAAGGGCGACCGGGGAGCTGTTTTTT.

This clone was observed at least ten times. V gene TRBV4-1 combines with J gene TRBJ2-7, with 16 bases matching TRBD2. V lost 7 bases to trimming and J lost 5 bases; unmatched junction nucleotides: 8. The V gene's germline CDR1 is MGHRA and CDR2 YSYEKL. The CDR3 extends over 16 amino acids. The CDR3 nucleotides read TGCGCCAGCAAAGGGTACGGGACTAGCGGGAGGGACGAGCAGTACTTC. Protein product: CASKGYGTSGRDEQYF.